The T cell receptor (beta chain) under discussion was sequenced for a study of T cells after somatic rescue of genetic block. Trimming took off 3 bases at V and 4 bases at J, with 17 bases between the two ends. CDR3 size: 16 residues. Germline CDR1 and CDR2: SGHRS and YFSETQ. TCRdb's table, derived via immunoSEQ multiplex PCR, lists solely in-frame clones and lacks some. The sample carries about 110,000 clones, about 90% recorded once. This sequence originates from a woman under 30. V usage is TRBV5-1 and J usage is TRBJ1-3; perhaps TRBD1 as D (5 bases). Sequencing was performed on peripheral blood mononuclear cells (PBMCs). In DNA, the CDR3 is TGCGCCAGCAGCTCGGACACCTCCTTCTTAGGAAACACCATATATTTT. Residues: CASSSDTSFLGNTIYF.